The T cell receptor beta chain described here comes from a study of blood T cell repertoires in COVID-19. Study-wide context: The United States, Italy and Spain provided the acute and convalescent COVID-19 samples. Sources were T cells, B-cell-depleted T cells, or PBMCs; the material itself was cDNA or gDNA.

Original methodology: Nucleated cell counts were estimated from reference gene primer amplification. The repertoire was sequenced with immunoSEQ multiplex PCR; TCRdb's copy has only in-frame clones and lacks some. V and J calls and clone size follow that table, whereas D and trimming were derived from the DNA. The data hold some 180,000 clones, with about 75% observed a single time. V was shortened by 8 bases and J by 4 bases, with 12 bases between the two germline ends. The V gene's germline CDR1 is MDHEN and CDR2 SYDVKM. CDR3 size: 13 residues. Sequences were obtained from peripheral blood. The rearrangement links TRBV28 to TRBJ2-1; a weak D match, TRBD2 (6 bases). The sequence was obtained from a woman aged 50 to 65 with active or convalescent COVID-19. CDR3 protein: CASFGRAYNEQFF. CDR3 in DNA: TGTGCCAGCTTCGGGAGAGCTTACAATGAGCAGTTCTTC.